Each of the 26 T cell receptor beta chains below was sequenced from the same sample in a study of T cell changes during pregnancy in multiple sclerosis. Generated by immunoSEQ multiplex PCR, the TCRdb table keeps only in-frame clones and is missing some. The table lists some 81,000 clones, around 89% of them singletons. The sequencing here drew on peripheral blood, taken before pregnancy. Receptors originate from a female donor with multiple sclerosis, enrolled in a pregnancy study.

The CDR3 DNA sequence: TGCGCCAGCAGCGACAATGTGGCAAGCTCTGGAAACACCATATATTTT. Translated: CASSDNVASSGNTIYF. The genes are TRBV5-1 and TRBJ1-3; D not certain. Trimming took 4 bases from V and 0 from J, leaving 14 bases between them. CDR3 length: 16 amino acids. Per germline, CDR1 SGHRS and CDR2 YFSETQ.

The genes are TRBV6-4 and TRBJ2-3; 13 bases map to TRBD2. The CDR3 is made up of 16 amino acids. Germline loops: CDR1 MRHNA, CDR2 SNTAGT. V shed 4 bases, J shed 1 base, and the junction held 2 bases outside the gene matches. The CDR3 loop is CASSAGTSGGTDTQYF. The CDR3, as DNA: TGTGCCAGCAGTGCCGGGACTAGCGGGGGCACAGATACGCAGTATTTT.

The J gene is TRBJ2-3, the V gene TRBV12-5, with a tentative D call TRBD2 (7 bases). Germline V gene lookup returns CDR1 LGHNT and CDR2 FRNRAP. V lost 3 bases and J lost 0, with 22 bases in between. The CDR3 runs to 19 residues. The CDR3 is CASGFPQGGLLDSTDTQYF. The CDR3 bases are TGTGCTAGTGGTTTCCCCCAAGGGGGACTACTGGATAGCACAGATACGCAGTATTTT.

V is TRBV7-9 and J is TRBJ1-2; perhaps TRBD1 as D (6 bases). Trimming cost V 4 bases and J 2 bases, with 11 bases left between them. Germline values: CDR1 SEHNR, CDR2 FQNEAQ (reference sequence). The CDR3 runs 14 residues. CDR3 sequence: CASSSYRVNYGYTF. The CDR3 nucleotides read TGTGCCAGCAGCTCCTACAGGGTCAACTATGGCTACACCTTC.

The chain has TRBV5-1 and TRBJ2-2; D possibly corresponds to TRBD1 (6 bases). Trimming took off 3 bases at V and 3 bases at J, with 12 bases between the two ends. Per the germline V gene, CDR1 is SGHRS and CDR2 is YFSETQ. The CDR3 is 15 residues long. CDR3 sequence reads: CASSSTRGYTGELFF. As DNA, the CDR3 is TGCGCCAGCAGCTCGACAAGGGGGTACACCGGGGAGCTGTTTTTT.

CDR3 DNA: TGCGCCAGCAGTGAGGGACAGGGAAGCACTGAAGCTTTCTTT. This encodes CASSEGQGSTEAFF. The chain has TRBV10-1 and TRBJ1-1; 8 positions match TRBD1. The CDR3 is 14 residues long. Per the germline V gene, CDR1 is WNHNN and CDR2 is SYGVQD (reference sequence). V lost 2 bases and J lost 4; bases outside the gene matches: 3.

The gene calls are TRBV5-4 and TRBJ2-7; 7 bases are shared with TRBD2. J was trimmed by 3 bases and V by 0 bases; bases with no gene match: 15. CDR1 is SGHNT, CDR2 YYREEE, per germline (reference sequence). This CDR3 is 18 amino acids long. For the CDR3, the DNA is TGTGCCAGCAGCTTGGGGGGCGGGGGTGCAGGGCCTGGCTACGAGCAGTACTTC. The encoded protein is CASSLGGGGAGPGYEQYF.

The V gene is TRBV5-1, the J gene TRBJ1-2; D may be TRBD1 (5 bases). This CDR3 comprises 14 residues. Germline values: CDR1 SGHRS, CDR2 YFSETQ. The V end lost 0 bases, the J end lost 4 bases, and 10 bases lay between the germline ends. In DNA form, the CDR3 reads TGCGCCAGCAGCTTGGCCGCGGGGGTCTATGGCTACACCTTC. Translated: CASSLAAGVYGYTF.

This clone has only one observation. The V and J genes are TRBV27 and TRBJ2-7, with D tentatively TRBD2 (6 bases). The CDR3 consists of 14 residues. V lost 3 bases and J 3 bases, leaving 12 bases between the germline ends. The germline V gene has CDR1 MNHEY and CDR2 SMNVEV (reference sequence). This CDR3 reads CASSFSGRFYEQYF. The CDR3 nucleotides are TGTGCCAGCAGTTTCTCTGGGAGGTTCTACGAGCAGTACTTC.

The rearrangement joins TRBV20-1 to TRBJ2-7; D might be TRBD2 (7 bases). CDR1 and CDR2 from the germline V gene are DFQATT and SNEGSKA (reference sequence). The CDR3 runs 11 residues. The CDR3 is CGGGPGYEQYF. DNA of the CDR3: TGCGGGGGGGGCCCGGGATACGAGCAGTACTTC.

The V and J genes are TRBV7-9 and TRBJ2-2, with 11 bases aligning to TRBD1. The CDR3 spans 15 residues. Germline V gene lookup returns CDR1 SEHNR and CDR2 FQNEAQ (reference sequence). Trimming removed 4 bases from V and 6 bases from J; junction bases left unmatched: 4. The CDR3 reads CASSSGQGAAGELFF. CDR3 nucleotides: TGTGCCAGCAGCTCAGGACAGGGGGCAGCCGGGGAGCTGTTTTTT.

This clone was picked up one time. This chain uses TRBV5-1 with TRBJ1-5, with 9 bases fitting TRBD1. Germline trimming cut 4 bases from V and 0 bases from J; bases unmatched to any gene: 8. Germline loops: CDR1 SGHRS, CDR2 YFSETQ. This CDR3 is built from 17 residues. This CDR3 reads CASSPGGTGNSNQPQHF. CDR3 DNA sequence: TGCGCCAGCAGCCCGGGCGGGACAGGGAATAGCAATCAGCCCCAGCATTTT.

V and J are TRBV19 and TRBJ1-6; 7 nucleotides match TRBD1. The CDR3 is 16 residues long. Germline CDR1 LNHDA, CDR2 SQIVND (reference sequence). Trimming at V came to 6 bases and at J to 4 bases, leaving 9 bases not matched to a gene. CDR3 sequence reads: CASSPPRQGYNSPLHF. The CDR3 DNA is TGTGCCAGTAGCCCACCCAGACAGGGATATAATTCACCCCTCCACTTT. Full variable domain (remainder filled in from reference TRBV19 and TRBJ1-6): DGGITQSPKYLFRKEGQNVTLSCEQNLNHDAMYWYRQDPGQGLRLIYYSQIVNDFQKGDIAEGYSVSREKKESFPLTVTSAQKNPTAFYLCASSPPRQGYNSPLHFGNGTRLTVT.

The chain is built from TRBV7-2 and TRBJ1-1, with unresolved D. This CDR3 is built from 14 residues. CDR1 is SGHTA, CDR2 FQGNSA, per germline. V lost 5 bases and J lost 6, with 16 bases in between. As DNA, the CDR3 is TGTGCCAGCAGCCCCCAGTCCGGGATAGCTGAAGCTTTCTTT. Encoded protein: CASSPQSGIAEAFF.

A few counts support this clone. This rearrangement joins TRBV6-1 to TRBJ2-2; TRBD1 might be the D (6 bases). Trimming left V 2 bases short and J 3 bases short, with 10 bases between. CDR3 length equals 15 residues. CDR1 is MNHNS and CDR2 is SASEGT in the germline V gene. DNA for the CDR3: TGTGCCAGCAGTGAACTGACAGGTCACACCGGGGAGCTGTTTTTT. Its translation: CASSELTGHTGELFF.

The DNA of the CDR3 is TGCGCCAGCAGCTTGGCGCCAGGAGGGGTGACCCAGTACTTC. Encoded protein: CASSLAPGGVTQYF. This chain joins TRBV5-1 and TRBJ2-5, with D possibly TRBD2 on 6 matching bases. CDR1 and CDR2 (germline): SGHRS, YFSETQ. There are 14 residues in the CDR3. Trimming left V 0 bases short and J 7 bases short, with 13 bases between.

The chain couples TRBV6-5 to TRBJ1-2; a weak D match, TRBD1 (6 bases). The CDR3 extends over 14 amino acids. Germline-derived CDR1 and CDR2 are MNHEY and SVGAGI. Trimming left V 2 bases short and J 4 bases short, with 11 bases between. As DNA, the CDR3 is TGTGCCAGCAGTTACGGGGGGGCTGTCTATGGCTACACCTTC. Translated, it gives CASSYGGAVYGYTF.

DNA of the CDR3: TGCGCCAGCAGTTCTCTACGGGGTTACGAGCAGTACTTC. Protein product: CASSSLRGYEQYF. The chain couples TRBV5-1 to TRBJ2-7, with D maybe TRBD2 (5 bases). Germline CDR1 reads SGHRS; CDR2 reads YFSETQ. V was shortened by 5 bases and J by 4 bases, with 13 bases between the two germline ends. This CDR3 has 13 residues.

This chain links TRBV6-6 with TRBJ1-3, with a tentative D call TRBD1 (5 bases). V was trimmed by 4 bases and J by 2 bases, leaving 9 bases between them. The germline V gene has CDR1 MNHNY and CDR2 SVGAGI (reference sequence). The CDR3 has 14 residues. CDR3 residues: CASSSREAGNTIYF. CDR3 DNA sequence: TGTGCCAGCAGTTCCAGGGAGGCTGGAAACACCATATATTTT.

This clone is a singleton in its sample. The chain couples TRBV4-2 to TRBJ1-4; 9 nucleotides match TRBD1. The CDR3 has 14 amino acids. The germline V gene encodes CDR1 LGHNA and CDR2 YNFKEQ. Trimming cost V 4 bases and J 8 bases; bases outside gene matches: 5. CDR3 nucleotides: TGTGCCAGCAGCCTACAGGGGGCTGGGGAAAAACTGTTTTTT. Amino acid sequence: CASSLQGAGEKLFF.

The chain has TRBV21-1 and TRBJ1-5; the D call TRBD1 from the table was never checked on the DNA. TRBV21-1 has pseudogene status. The CDR3 is 16 amino acids. CDR3 sequence (DNA): TGTGCCAGCAGCAAGACTCCAGGGGGATGGAATCAGCCCCAGCATTTT. As protein: CASSKTPGGWNQPQHF.

The J gene is TRBJ1-1, the V gene TRBV2; TRBD1 agrees at 11 bases. CDR3 size: 16 residues. Germline V gene data show CDR1 as SNHLY and CDR2 as FYNNEI. V dropped 4 bases and J dropped 0; count of bases not matched to a gene: 4. In nucleotides, the CDR3 is TGTGCCAGCAGTGCCGAGGACAGGGGGCTGAACACTGAAGCTTTCTTT. Protein: CASSAEDRGLNTEAFF.

The V call is TRBV5-6, the J call TRBJ2-7; tentative D call: TRBD1 (6 bases). The germline V gene has CDR1 SGHDT and CDR2 YYEEEE. The CDR3 totals 14 residues. V was trimmed by 3 bases and J by 2 bases, leaving 12 bases between them. CDR3 coding DNA: TGTGCCAGCAGCTATCGGACAGTAGCCTACGAGCAGTACTTC. It specifies CASSYRTVAYEQYF.

This rearrangement joins TRBV28 to TRBJ2-7; TRBD1 agrees at 7 bases. The CDR3 consists of 16 residues. The V gene end was trimmed by 3 bases and the J gene end by 2 bases; junction bases not matched to a gene: 10. From germline, CDR1 is MDHEN and CDR2 SYDVKM. The CDR3 is CASSFPWTGRTYEQYF. For the CDR3, the DNA is TGTGCCAGCAGTTTCCCGTGGACAGGCCGAACCTACGAGCAGTACTTC.

V gene TRBV10-3 combines with J gene TRBJ1-2, with 8 nucleotides matching TRBD1. CDR3 length: 14 residues. Germline V CDR1 and CDR2: ENHRY, SYGVKD. The V segment lost 6 bases and the J segment 2 bases; nucleotides outside the gene matches: 5. CDR3 region: CAISRDRRNYGYTF. The CDR3 DNA reads TGTGCCATCAGCCGGGACAGGCGGAACTATGGCTACACCTTC.

The rearrangement uses TRBV28 and TRBJ2-3; TRBD2 aligns across 9 bases. The CDR3 totals 14 residues. V lost 10 bases, J lost 4 bases, and 9 bases stayed unmatched. Germline lookup yields CDR1 MDHEN and CDR2 SYDVKM. For the CDR3, the DNA is TGTGCCACCTCCCGAGCGGGGGGCCCAGATACGCAGTATTTT. Translating it yields CATSRAGGPDTQYF.